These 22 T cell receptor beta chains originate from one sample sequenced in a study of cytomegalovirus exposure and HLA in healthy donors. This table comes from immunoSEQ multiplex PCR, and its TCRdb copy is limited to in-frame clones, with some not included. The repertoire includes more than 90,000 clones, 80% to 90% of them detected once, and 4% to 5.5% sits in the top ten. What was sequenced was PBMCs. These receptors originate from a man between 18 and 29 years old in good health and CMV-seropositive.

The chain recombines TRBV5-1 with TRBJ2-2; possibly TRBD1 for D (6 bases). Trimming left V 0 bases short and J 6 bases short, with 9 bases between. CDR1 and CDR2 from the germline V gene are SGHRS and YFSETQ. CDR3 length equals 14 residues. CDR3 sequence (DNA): TGCGCCAGCAGCTTGGCCCAGGGGTCCGGGGAGCTGTTTTTT. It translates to CASSLAQGSGELFF.

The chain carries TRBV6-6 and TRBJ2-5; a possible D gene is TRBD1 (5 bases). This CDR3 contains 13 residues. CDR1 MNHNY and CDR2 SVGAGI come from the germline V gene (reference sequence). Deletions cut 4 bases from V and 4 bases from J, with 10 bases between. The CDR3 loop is CASSWETGETQYF. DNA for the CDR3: TGTGCCAGCAGTTGGGAAACAGGAGAGACCCAGTACTTC.

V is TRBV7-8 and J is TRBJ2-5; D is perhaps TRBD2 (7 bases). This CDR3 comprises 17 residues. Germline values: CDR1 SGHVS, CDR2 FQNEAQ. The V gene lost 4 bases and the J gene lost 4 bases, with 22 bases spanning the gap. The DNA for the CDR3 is TGTGCCAGCAGCTCCTCTCGTAGGGCGGGGGCTGGAGAGACCCAGTACTTC. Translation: CASSSSRRAGAGETQYF.

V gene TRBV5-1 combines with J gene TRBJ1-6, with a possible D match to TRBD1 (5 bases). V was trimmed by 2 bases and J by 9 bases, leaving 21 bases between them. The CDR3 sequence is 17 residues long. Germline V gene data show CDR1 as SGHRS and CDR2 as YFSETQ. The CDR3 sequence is CASSFGLLDPQGSPLHF. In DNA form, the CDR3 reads TGCGCCAGCAGCTTTGGCCTTTTAGACCCCCAGGGTTCACCCCTCCACTTT.

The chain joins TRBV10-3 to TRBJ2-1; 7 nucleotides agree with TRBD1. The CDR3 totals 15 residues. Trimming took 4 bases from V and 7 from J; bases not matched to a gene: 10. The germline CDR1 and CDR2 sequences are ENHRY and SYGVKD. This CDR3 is CAISANWTGPNEQFF. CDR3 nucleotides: TGTGCCATCAGTGCGAATTGGACAGGACCAAATGAGCAGTTCTTC.

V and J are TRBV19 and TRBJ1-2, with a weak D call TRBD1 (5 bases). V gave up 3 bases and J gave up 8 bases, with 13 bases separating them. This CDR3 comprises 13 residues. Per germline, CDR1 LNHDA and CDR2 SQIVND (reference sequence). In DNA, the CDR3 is TGTGCCAGTAGTATCCGTGGGGGGGAAGGCTACACCTTC. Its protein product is CASSIRGGEGYTF.

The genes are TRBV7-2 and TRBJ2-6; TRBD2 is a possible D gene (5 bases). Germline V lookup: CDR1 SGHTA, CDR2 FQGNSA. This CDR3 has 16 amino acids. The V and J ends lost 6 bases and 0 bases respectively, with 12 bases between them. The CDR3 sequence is CASSYLGLSGANVLTF. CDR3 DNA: TGTGCCAGCAGTTATCTAGGACTCTCTGGGGCCAACGTCCTGACTTTC.

CDR3 loop: CASSLVSGAGELFF. DNA of the CDR3: TGTGCCAGCAGCTTAGTTTCGGGGGCCGGGGAGCTGTTTTTT. The chain has TRBV7-9 and TRBJ2-2; D perhaps matches TRBD2 (6 bases). Germline CDR1 and CDR2: SEHNR and FQNEAQ (reference sequence). The CDR3 totals 14 residues. The V end was cut by 1 base, the J end by 6 bases, with 9 bases between.

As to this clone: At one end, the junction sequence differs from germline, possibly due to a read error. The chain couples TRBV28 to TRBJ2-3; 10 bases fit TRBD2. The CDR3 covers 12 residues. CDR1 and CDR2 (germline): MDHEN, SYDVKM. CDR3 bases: TGTGCCAGCAGCACCCCGGGACTAGCGAAGGATTTT. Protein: CASSTPGLAKDF.

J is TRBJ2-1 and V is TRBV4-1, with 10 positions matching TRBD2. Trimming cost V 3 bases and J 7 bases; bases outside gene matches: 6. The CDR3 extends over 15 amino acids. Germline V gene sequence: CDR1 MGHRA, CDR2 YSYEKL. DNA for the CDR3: TGCGCCAGCAGCCACCTAGCGGGGGTAACGAATGAGCAGTTCTTC. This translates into CASSHLAGVTNEQFF.

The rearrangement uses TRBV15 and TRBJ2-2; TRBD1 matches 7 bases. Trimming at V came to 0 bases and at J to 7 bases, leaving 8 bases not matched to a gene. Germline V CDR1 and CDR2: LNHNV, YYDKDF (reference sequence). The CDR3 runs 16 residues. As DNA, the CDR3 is TGTGCCACCAGCAGAGAGGCGACAGGGAGTCACGGGGAGCTGTTTTTT. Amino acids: CATSREATGSHGELFF.

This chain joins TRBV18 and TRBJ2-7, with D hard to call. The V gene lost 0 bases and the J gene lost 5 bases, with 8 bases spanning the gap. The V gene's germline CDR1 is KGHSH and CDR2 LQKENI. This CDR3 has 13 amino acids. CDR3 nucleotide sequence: TGTGCCAGCTCACCACCGCCAGAAGACGAGCAGTACTTC. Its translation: CASSPPPEDEQYF.

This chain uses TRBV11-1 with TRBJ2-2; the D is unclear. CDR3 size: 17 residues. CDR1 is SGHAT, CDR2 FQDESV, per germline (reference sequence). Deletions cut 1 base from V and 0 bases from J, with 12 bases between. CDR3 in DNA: TGTGCCAGCAGCTTAGTAGACATACCAGCGAACACCGGGGAGCTGTTTTTT. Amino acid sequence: CASSLVDIPANTGELFF.

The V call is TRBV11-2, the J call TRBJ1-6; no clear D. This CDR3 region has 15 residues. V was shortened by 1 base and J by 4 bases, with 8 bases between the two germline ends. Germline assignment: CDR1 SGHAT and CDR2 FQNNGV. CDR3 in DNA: TGTGCCAGCAGCTTAGTCTCCGCGTATAATTCACCCCTCCACTTT. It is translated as CASSLVSAYNSPLHF.

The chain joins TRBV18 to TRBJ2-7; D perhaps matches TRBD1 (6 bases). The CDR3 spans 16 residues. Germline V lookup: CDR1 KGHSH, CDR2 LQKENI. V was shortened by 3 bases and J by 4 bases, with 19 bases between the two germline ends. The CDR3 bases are TGTGCCAGCTCACCGACGATGGGGACAAGCACTTACGAGCAGTACTTC. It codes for CASSPTMGTSTYEQYF. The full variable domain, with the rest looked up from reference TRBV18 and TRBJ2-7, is NAGVMQNPRHLVRRRGQEARLRCSPMKGHSHVYWYRQLPEEGLKFMVYLQKENIIDESGMPKERFSAEFPKEGPSILRIQQVVRGDSAAYFCASSPTMGTSTYEQYFGPGTRLTVT.

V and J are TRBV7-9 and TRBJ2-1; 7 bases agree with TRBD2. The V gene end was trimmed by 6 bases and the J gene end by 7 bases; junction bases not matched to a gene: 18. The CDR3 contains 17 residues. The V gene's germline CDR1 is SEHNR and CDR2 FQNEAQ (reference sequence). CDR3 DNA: TGTGCCAGCAGGCGGGGAGGGGCGGGTTCAAGGCGGAATGAGCAGTTCTTC. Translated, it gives CASRRGGAGSRRNEQFF.

CDR3 protein: CASSEALPGISTYEQYF. CDR3 nucleotide sequence: TGTGCCAGCAGTGAAGCGCTCCCAGGGATCTCGACCTACGAGCAGTACTTC. The V and J genes are TRBV6-1 and TRBJ2-7, with D perhaps TRBD1 (5 bases). Germline V gene sequence: CDR1 MNHNS, CDR2 SASEGT. V lost 0 bases to trimming and J lost 2 bases, with 17 bases between them. The CDR3 runs 17 residues.

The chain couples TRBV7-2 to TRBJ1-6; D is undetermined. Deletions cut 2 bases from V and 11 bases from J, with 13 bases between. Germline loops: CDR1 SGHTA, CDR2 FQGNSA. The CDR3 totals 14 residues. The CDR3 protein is CASSLSRSSPPLHF. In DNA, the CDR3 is TGTGCCAGCAGCTTATCGAGGTCCTCTCCACCCCTCCACTTT.

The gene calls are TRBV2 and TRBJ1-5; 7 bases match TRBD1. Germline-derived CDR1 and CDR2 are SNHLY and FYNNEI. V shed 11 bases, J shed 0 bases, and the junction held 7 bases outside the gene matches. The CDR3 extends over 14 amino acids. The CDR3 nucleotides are TGTGCCGGGGGGACAGAATATAGCAATCAGCCCCAGCATTTT. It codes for CAGGTEYSNQPQHF. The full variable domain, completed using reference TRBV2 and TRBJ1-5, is EPEVTQTPSHQVTQMGQEVILRCVPISNHLYFYWYRQILGQKVEFLVSFYNNEISEKSEIFDDQFSVERPDGSNFTLKIRSTKLEDSAMYFCAGGTEYSNQPQHFGDGTRLSIL.

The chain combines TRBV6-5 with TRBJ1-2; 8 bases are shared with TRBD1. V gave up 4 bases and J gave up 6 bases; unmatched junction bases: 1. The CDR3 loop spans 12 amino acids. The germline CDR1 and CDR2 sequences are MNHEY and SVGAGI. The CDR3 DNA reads TGTGCCAGCAGTTGGGACAGGAATGGCTACACCTTC. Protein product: CASSWDRNGYTF.

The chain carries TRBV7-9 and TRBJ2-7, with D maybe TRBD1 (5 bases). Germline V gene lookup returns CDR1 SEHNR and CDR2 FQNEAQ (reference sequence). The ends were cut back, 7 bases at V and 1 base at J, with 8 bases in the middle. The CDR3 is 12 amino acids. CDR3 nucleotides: TGTGCCAGCACCGACAGTTCCTACGAGCAGTACTTC. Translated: CASTDSSYEQYF. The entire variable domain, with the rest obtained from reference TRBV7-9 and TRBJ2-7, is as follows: DTGVSQNPRHKITKRGQNVTFRCDPISEHNRLYWYRQTLGQGPEFLTYFQNEAQLEKSRLLSDRFSAERPKGSFSTLEIQRTEQGDSAMYLCASTDSSYEQYFGPGTRLTVT.

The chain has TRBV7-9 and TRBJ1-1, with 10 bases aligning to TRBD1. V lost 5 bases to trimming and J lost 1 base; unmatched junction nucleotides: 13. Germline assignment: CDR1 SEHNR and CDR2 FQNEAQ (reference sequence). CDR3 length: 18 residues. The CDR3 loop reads CASSPPGQGRASNTEAFF. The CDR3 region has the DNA TGTGCCAGCAGCCCGCCGGGACAGGGGAGGGCATCGAACACTGAAGCTTTCTTT. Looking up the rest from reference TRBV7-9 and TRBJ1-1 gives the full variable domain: DTGVSQNPRHKITKRGQNVTFRCDPISEHNRLYWYRQTLGQGPEFLTYFQNEAQLEKSRLLSDRFSAERPKGSFSTLEIQRTEQGDSAMYLCASSPPGQGRASNTEAFFGQGTRLTVV.